This T cell receptor (beta chain) was identified in a study of T cell responses to AZD1222 COVID-19 vaccine. Method: immunoSEQ multiplex PCR; TCRdb's copy keeps in-frame clones and lacks some. This sample carries about 100,000 clones, about 89% of them seen once, and the ten largest clones take 3.3%. Overall study results and limits: Nearly half of spike-specific TCRs reportedly target unmutated variant regions.

On this clone: Its antigen is still unknown.

The specimen comprised peripheral blood, sampled 28 days after the second dose of the MenACWY control vaccine. This TCR derives from an adult who received the MenACWY meningococcal vaccine as a control.

CDR3 sequence reads: CASSLVGGDSPLHF. For the CDR3, the DNA is TGCGCCAGCAGCTTGGTAGGAGGGGATTCACCCCTCCACTTT. The chain recombines TRBV5-1 with TRBJ1-6; D is possibly TRBD1 (5 bases). V was cut by 0 bases and J by 8 bases, with 9 bases left in between. Germline lookup yields CDR1 SGHRS and CDR2 YFSETQ. The CDR3 consists of 14 residues.